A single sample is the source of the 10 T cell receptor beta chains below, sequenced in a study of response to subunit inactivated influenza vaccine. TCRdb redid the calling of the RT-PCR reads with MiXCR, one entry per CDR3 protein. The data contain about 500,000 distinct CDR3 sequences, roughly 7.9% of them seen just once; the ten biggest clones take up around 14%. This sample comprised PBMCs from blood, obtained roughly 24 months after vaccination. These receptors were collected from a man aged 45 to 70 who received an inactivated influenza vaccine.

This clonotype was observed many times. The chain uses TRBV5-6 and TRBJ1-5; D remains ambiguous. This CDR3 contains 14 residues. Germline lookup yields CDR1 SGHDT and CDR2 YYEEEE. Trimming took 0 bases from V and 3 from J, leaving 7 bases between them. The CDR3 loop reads CASSLARDNQPQHF. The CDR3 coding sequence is TGTGCCAGCAGCTTGGCACGGGACAATCAGCCCCAGCATTTT.

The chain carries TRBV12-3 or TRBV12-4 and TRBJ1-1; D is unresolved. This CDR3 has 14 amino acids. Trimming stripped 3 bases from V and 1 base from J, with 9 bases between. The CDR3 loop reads CASSFFGRNTEAFF. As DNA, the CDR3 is TGTGCCAGCAGTTTTTTCGGGCGGAACACTGAAGCTTTCTTT.

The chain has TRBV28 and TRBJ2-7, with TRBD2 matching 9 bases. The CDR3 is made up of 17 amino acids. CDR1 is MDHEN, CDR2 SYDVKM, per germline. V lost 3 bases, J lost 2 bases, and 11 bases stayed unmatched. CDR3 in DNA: TGTGCCAGCAGTTTCCCAGCGGGGGGCCCTAAACCCTACGAGCAGTACTTC. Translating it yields CASSFPAGGPKPYEQYF.

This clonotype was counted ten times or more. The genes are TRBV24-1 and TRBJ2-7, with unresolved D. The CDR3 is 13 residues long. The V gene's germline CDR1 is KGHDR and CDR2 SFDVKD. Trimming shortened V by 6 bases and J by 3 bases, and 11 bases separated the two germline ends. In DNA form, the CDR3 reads TGTGCCACCAGTAATGAACGGAGCTACGAGCAGTACTTC. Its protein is CATSNERSYEQYF.

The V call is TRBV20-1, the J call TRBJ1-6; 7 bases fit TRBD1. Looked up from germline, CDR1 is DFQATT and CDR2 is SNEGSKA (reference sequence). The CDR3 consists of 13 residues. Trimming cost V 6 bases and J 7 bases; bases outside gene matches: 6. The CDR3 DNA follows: TGCAGTGCCAGTGAGGGGGCCAATTCACCCCTCCACTTT. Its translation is CSASEGANSPLHF.

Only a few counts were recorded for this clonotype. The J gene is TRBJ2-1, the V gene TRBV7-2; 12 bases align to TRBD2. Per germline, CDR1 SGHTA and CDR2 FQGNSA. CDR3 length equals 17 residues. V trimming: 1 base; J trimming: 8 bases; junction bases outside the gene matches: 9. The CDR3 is CASSLVASGGARYEQFF. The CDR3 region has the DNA TGTGCCAGCAGCTTAGTGGCTAGCGGGGGGGCGAGGTATGAGCAGTTCTTC.

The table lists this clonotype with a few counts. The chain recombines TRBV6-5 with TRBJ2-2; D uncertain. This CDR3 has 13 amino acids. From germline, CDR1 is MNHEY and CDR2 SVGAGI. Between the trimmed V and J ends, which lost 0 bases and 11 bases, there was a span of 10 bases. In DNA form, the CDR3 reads TGTGCCAGCAGTTACTCCCGGCGGCGAGAGCTGTTTTTT. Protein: CASSYSRRRELFF.

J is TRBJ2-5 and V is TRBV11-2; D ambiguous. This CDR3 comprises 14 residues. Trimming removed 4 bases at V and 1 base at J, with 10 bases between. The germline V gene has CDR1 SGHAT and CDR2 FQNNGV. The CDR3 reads CASSSSAVQETQYF. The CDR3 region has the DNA TGTGCCAGCAGCTCCTCCGCAGTCCAAGAGACCCAGTACTTC.

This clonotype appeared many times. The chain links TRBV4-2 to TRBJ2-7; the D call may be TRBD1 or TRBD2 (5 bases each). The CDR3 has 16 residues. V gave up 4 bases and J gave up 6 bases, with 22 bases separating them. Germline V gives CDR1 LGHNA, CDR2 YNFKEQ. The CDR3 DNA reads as TGTGCCAGCAGCCCGGACATCGTGAGGGACCCCGGCGAGCAGTACTTC. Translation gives CASSPDIVRDPGEQYF.

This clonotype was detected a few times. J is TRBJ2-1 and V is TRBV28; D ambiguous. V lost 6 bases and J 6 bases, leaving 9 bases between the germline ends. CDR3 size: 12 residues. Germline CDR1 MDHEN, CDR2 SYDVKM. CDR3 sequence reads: CASRRHTNEQFF. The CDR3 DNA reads TGTGCCAGCAGGAGACACACCAATGAGCAGTTCTTC.